This T cell receptor beta chain is drawn from a study of blood T cell repertoires in COVID-19. For the study at large: The study drew acute and convalescent COVID-19 samples from the United States, Italy and Spain. From T cells, B-cell-depleted T cells, or PBMCs came the material, which was cDNA or gDNA.

Per the original methods: Amplification with reference gene primers provided the estimates of nucleated cell counts. Only in-frame clones appear in the TCRdb table, and some are missing; sequencing was by immunoSEQ multiplex PCR. V, J and clone size reflect that table, while D and trimming were determined from the DNA. The sample lists a few hundred thousand clones, around 89% occurring once. CDR1 and CDR2 from the germline V gene are LGHNA and YSLEER. V was pared by 5 bases and J by 3 bases, with 5 bases of the junction left unmatched. The CDR3 loop spans 15 amino acids. The source material was peripheral blood. The clonotype originates from a man aged 35-49 years with acute or convalescent COVID-19. The chain employs TRBV4-3 and TRBJ2-2; 8 bases map to TRBD1. CDR3: CASSTSTGDTGELFF. In DNA form, the CDR3 reads TGCGCCAGCAGCACCTCGACAGGGGACACCGGGGAGCTGTTTTTT.